The rows below give T cell receptor beta chains drawn from one sample of a study of cytomegalovirus exposure and HLA in healthy donors. Profiled with immunoSEQ multiplex PCR; TCRdb holds only in-frame clones, not every one. The repertoire includes some 190,000 clones, approximately 80% of them detected once, and roughly 2.7% sits in the top ten. The sequenced material came from PBMCs. These receptor sequences come from a female donor in good health and CMV-seronegative. The CDR3 runs from the conserved cysteine through the conserved F or W. D genes are given only for firm matches. Rows give clone size only sometimes, using once, few, many, or a class for an expanded clone.

D | J | V | size | DNA | CDR3
- | TRBJ1-6 | TRBV18 | - | TGTGCCAGCTCACCAGGACAGATTAATTCACCCCTCCACTTT | CASSPGQINSPLHF
- | TRBJ1-2 | TRBV28 | once | TGTGCCAGCAGCCCGGGGGGACGCTATGGCTACACCTTC | CASSPGGRYGYTF
- | TRBJ1-6 | TRBV30 | - | TGTGCCTGGAGTATCCAGGCAAGCTATAATTCACCCCTCCACTTT | CAWSIQASYNSPLHF
- | TRBJ2-7 | TRBV6-5 | - | TGTGCCAGCAGTTACTCGAACGGGATCGGGACTGTAGAGCAGTACTTC | CASSYSNGIGTVEQYF
TRBD1 | TRBJ2-7 | TRBV28 | - | TGTGCCAGCAGTTTACCGGGACAGGGGGACTACGAGCAGTACTTC | CASSLPGQGDYEQYF
TRBD2 | TRBJ2-1 | TRBV14 | - | TGTGCCAGCAGCCAAGATTTCGGGAGGGCCGATGAGCAGTTCTTC | CASSQDFGRADEQFF
TRBD2 | TRBJ2-7 | TRBV7-2 | - | TGTGCCAGCAGCTTTAGCGGGGGTGGGAACGAGCAGTACTTC | CASSFSGGGNEQYF
TRBD1 | TRBJ2-2 | TRBV19 | - | TGTGCCAGTAGTATAGGAGGACAGGGTTACACCGGGGAGCTGTTTTTT | CASSIGGQGYTGELFF
- | TRBJ1-1 | TRBV25-1 | - | TGTGCCAGCAGTCCAGGGTATGAAGCTTTCTTT | CASSPGYEAFF
TRBD1 | TRBJ2-7 | TRBV5-4 | - | TGTGCCAGCAGCTTCCCCACCAGACAGGGTAGCTCCTACGAGCAGTACTTC | CASSFPTRQGSSYEQYF
- | TRBJ2-5 | TRBV30 | - | TGTGCCTGGAGTGTGCTCCAGGTCAAAGAGACCCAGTACTTC | CAWSVLQVKETQYF